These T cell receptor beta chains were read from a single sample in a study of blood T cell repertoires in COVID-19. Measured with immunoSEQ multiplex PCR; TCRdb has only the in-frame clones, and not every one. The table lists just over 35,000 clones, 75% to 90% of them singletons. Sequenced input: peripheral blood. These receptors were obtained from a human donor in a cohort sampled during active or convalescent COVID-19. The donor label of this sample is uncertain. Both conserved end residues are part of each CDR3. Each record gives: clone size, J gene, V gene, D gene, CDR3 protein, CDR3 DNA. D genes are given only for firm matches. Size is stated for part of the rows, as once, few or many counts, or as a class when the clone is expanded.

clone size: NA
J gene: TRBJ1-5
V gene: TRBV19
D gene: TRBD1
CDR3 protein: CASSMRQGHQPQHF
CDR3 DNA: TGTGCCAGTAGTATGAGACAGGGCCATCAGCCCCAGCATTTT

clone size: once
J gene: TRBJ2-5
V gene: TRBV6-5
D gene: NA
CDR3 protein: CASRAGRTQETQYF
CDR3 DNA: TGTGCCAGCAGGGCGGGACGGACTCAAGAGACCCAGTACTTC

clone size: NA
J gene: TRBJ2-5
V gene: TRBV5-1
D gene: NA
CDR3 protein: CASSLDGMTGLGETQYF
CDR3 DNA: TGCGCCAGCAGCTTGGATGGCATGACAGGCTTGGGGGAGACCCAGTACTTC

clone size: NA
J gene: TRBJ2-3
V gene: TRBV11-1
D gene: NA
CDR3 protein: CASSIEGVARTDTQYF
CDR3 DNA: TGTGCCAGCAGCATCGAGGGGGTAGCGCGCACAGATACGCAGTATTTT

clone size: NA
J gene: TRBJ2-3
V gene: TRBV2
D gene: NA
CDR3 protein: CASSEGLALGRQYF
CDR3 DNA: TGTGCCAGCAGTGAAGGTCTAGCACTGGGAAGGCAGTATTTT

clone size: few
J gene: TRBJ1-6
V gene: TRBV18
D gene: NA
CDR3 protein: CASSPQGVNSPLHF
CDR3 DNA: TGTGCCAGCTCACCACAGGGGGTCAATTCACCCCTCCACTTT

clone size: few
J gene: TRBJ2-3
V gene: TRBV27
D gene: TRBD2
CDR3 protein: CASSFSGLVADTQYF
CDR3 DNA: TGTGCCAGCAGTTTTTCTGGACTAGTAGCAGATACGCAGTATTTT

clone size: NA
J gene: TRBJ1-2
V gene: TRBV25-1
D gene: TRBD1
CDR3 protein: CASSVTGGYGYTF
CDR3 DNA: TGTGCCAGCAGTGTAACAGGGGGCTATGGCTACACCTTC

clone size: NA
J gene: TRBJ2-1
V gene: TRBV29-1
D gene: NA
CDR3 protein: CSVERRAVNEQFF
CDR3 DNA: TGCAGCGTTGAACGGCGGGCCGTAAATGAGCAGTTCTTC

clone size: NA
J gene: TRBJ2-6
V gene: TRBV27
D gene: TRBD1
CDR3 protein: CASGLDRIGNVLTF
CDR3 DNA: TGTGCCAGCGGGTTGGACAGGATCGGCAACGTCCTGACTTTC

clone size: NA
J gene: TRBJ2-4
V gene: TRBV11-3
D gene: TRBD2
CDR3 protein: CASSSGLAGTLAKNIQYF
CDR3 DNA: TGTGCCAGCAGCTCTGGACTAGCGGGGACCCTAGCCAAAAACATTCAGTACTTC

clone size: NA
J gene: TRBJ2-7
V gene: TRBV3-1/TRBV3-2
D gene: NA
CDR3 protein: CASNRALDRPYEQYF
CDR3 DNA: TGTGCCAGCAATAGGGCACTTGACAGGCCCTACGAGCAGTACTTC

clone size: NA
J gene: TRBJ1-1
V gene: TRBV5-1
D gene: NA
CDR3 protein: CASSSQGGEVEAFF
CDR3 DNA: TGCGCCAGCAGCTCACAGGGAGGGGAGGTTGAAGCTTTCTTT

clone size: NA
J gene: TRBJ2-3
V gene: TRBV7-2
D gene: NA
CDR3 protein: CASSLGGGQNTDTQYF
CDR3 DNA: TGTGCCAGCAGCTTAGGAGGGGGACAAAACACAGATACGCAGTATTTT

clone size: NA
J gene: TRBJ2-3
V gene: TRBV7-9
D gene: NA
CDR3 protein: CASSLDGRDSQYF
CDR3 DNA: TGTGCCAGCAGCTTAGATGGGCGGGACAGCCAGTATTTT

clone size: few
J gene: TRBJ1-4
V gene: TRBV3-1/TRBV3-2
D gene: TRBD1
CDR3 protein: CASSPDRGREKLFF
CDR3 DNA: TGTGCCAGCAGCCCGGACAGGGGGAGGGAAAAACTGTTTTTT

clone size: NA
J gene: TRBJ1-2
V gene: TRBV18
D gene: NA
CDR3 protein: CASSGQGKGYGYTF
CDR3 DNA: TGTGCCAGCTCCGGTCAGGGGAAGGGCTATGGCTACACCTTC

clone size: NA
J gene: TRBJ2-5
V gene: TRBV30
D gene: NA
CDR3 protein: CAWSVGGAGETQYF
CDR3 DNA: TGTGCCTGGAGTGTAGGGGGGGCCGGGGAGACCCAGTACTTC

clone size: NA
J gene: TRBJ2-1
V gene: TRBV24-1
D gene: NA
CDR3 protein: CATSDLAGRDNEQFF
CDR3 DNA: TGTGCCACCAGTGATTTGGCGGGAAGGGACAATGAGCAGTTCTTC

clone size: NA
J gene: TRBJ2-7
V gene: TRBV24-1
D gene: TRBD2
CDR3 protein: CATSGGGIGYEQYF
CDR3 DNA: TGTGCCACCAGTGGCGGGGGTATTGGCTACGAGCAGTACTTC

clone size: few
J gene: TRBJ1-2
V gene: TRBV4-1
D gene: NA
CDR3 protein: CASSQEEGGYGYTF
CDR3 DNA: TGCGCCAGCAGCCAAGAGGAGGGAGGCTATGGCTACACCTTC

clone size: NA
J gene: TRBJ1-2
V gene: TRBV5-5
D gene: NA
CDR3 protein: CASSLAQGLYGYTF
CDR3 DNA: TGTGCCAGCAGCTTGGCGCAGGGACTCTATGGCTACACCTTC

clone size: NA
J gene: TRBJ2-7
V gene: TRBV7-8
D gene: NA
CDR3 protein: CASSLSLGLPSEQYF
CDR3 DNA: TGTGCCAGCAGCCTCTCTTTGGGACTTCCGTCCGAGCAGTACTTC

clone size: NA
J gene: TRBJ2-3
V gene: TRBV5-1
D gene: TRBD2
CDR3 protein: CASSGEGGRTDTQYF
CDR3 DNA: TGCGCCAGCAGCGGAGAGGGCGGGAGGACAGATACGCAGTATTTT

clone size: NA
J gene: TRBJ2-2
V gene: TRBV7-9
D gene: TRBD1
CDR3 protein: CASPGQGWELFF
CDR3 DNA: TGTGCCAGCCCGGGACAGGGTTGGGAGCTGTTTTTT

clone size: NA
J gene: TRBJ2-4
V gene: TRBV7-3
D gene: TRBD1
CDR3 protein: CASSLTGQGAKNIQYF
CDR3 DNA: TGTGCCAGCAGCTTAACGGGACAGGGGGCCAAAAACATTCAGTACTTC

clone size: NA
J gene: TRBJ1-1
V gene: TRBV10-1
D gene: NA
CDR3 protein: CASSRGGRTSNTEAFF
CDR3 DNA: TGCGCCAGCTCGAGGGGGGGAAGAACTTCGAACACTGAAGCTTTCTTT